Listed below are T cell receptor beta chains from one sample, sequenced in a study of cytomegalovirus exposure and HLA in healthy donors. Sequencing was performed with immunoSEQ multiplex PCR; in TCRdb, only in-frame clones are kept and a portion is missing. The data contain nearly 200,000 clones, roughly 83% of them singletons. Sample: PBMCs. These TCRs come from a male donor in good health and CMV-seropositive. Each CDR3 is given with its conserved first and last residue. The order of the fields is D gene, clone size, J gene, V gene, CDR3 protein, CDR3 DNA. A D gene is named only where the DNA matches it firmly. Only some rows state a clone size, as once, few, many or a class for expanded clones.

d_gene: TRBD2
abundance: NA
j_gene: TRBJ2-7
v_gene: TRBV5-6
CDR3aa: CASSRGGLAPYEQYF
CDR3nt: TGTGCCAGCAGTCGAGGGGGACTAGCACCCTACGAGCAGTACTTC

d_gene: NA
abundance: NA
j_gene: TRBJ1-4
v_gene: TRBV13
CDR3aa: CASSVGADNEKLFF
CDR3nt: TGTGCCAGCAGTGTAGGGGCCGATAATGAAAAACTGTTTTTT

d_gene: NA
abundance: NA
j_gene: TRBJ1-5
v_gene: TRBV7-6
CDR3aa: CASSLGGGVASNQPQHF
CDR3nt: TGTGCCAGCAGCTTAGGGGGCGGGGTGGCGAGCAATCAGCCCCAGCATTTT

d_gene: TRBD1
abundance: NA
j_gene: TRBJ2-1
v_gene: TRBV7-9
CDR3aa: CASSALTGGPPNEQFF
CDR3nt: TGTGCCAGCAGTGCCTTAACAGGGGGCCCCCCTAATGAGCAGTTCTTC

d_gene: NA
abundance: NA
j_gene: TRBJ2-5
v_gene: TRBV7-9
CDR3aa: CASSSTRGAAETQYF
CDR3nt: TGTGCCAGCAGCTCCACCCGGGGGGCAGCGGAGACCCAGTACTTC

d_gene: NA
abundance: NA
j_gene: TRBJ2-3
v_gene: TRBV5-1
CDR3aa: CASSLGGGAADTQYF
CDR3nt: TGCGCCAGCAGCTTGGGTGGGGGGGCTGCAGATACGCAGTATTTT

d_gene: NA
abundance: NA
j_gene: TRBJ2-2
v_gene: TRBV18
CDR3aa: CASSPLRDTGELFF
CDR3nt: TGTGCCAGCTCACCACTCAGGGACACCGGGGAGCTGTTTTTT

d_gene: TRBD1
abundance: NA
j_gene: TRBJ2-6
v_gene: TRBV6-4
CDR3aa: CASAPGTASGANVLTF
CDR3nt: TGTGCCAGCGCCCCCGGGACAGCCTCTGGGGCCAACGTCCTGACTTTC

d_gene: NA
abundance: NA
j_gene: TRBJ2-7
v_gene: TRBV28
CDR3aa: CASSLAGTPSF
CDR3nt: TGTGCCAGCAGTTTGGCCGGGACTCCCTCCTTC

d_gene: TRBD1
abundance: NA
j_gene: TRBJ2-4
v_gene: TRBV19
CDR3aa: CASSTGQGSENIQYF
CDR3nt: TGTGCCAGTAGTACAGGACAGGGAAGTGAAAACATTCAGTACTTC

d_gene: TRBD2
abundance: NA
j_gene: TRBJ2-2
v_gene: TRBV7-3
CDR3aa: CSSSFGLAGASGELFF
CDR3nt: TGTTCCAGCAGCTTTGGACTAGCGGGAGCCTCCGGGGAGCTGTTTTTT

d_gene: TRBD1
abundance: NA
j_gene: TRBJ1-2
v_gene: TRBV27
CDR3aa: CASSPQQGPKGYTF
CDR3nt: TGTGCCAGCAGTCCACAACAGGGGCCTAAGGGCTACACCTTC

d_gene: NA
abundance: NA
j_gene: TRBJ2-5
v_gene: TRBV7-9
CDR3aa: CSSSLDSWQETQYF
CDR3nt: TGTTCCAGCAGCTTGGACTCCTGGCAGGAGACCCAGTACTTC

d_gene: NA
abundance: NA
j_gene: TRBJ1-2
v_gene: TRBV10-3
CDR3aa: CATLGGQYYGYTF
CDR3nt: TGTGCCACCTTAGGAGGGCAGTACTATGGCTACACCTTC

d_gene: TRBD1
abundance: NA
j_gene: TRBJ1-6
v_gene: TRBV6-1
CDR3aa: CASSEGTGDRDSPLHF
CDR3nt: TGTGCCAGCAGTGAAGGGACGGGGGACAGAGATTCACCCCTCCACTTT

d_gene: TRBD1
abundance: few
j_gene: TRBJ2-2
v_gene: TRBV13
CDR3aa: CASSLGQGGTGELFF
CDR3nt: TGTGCCAGCAGCCTGGGACAGGGTGGCACCGGGGAGCTGTTTTTT

d_gene: NA
abundance: NA
j_gene: TRBJ2-2
v_gene: TRBV6-1
CDR3aa: CASSVLQGLMDTGELFF
CDR3nt: TGTGCCAGCAGTGTCCTCCAGGGACTGATGGACACCGGGGAGCTGTTTTTT

d_gene: NA
abundance: NA
j_gene: TRBJ2-7
v_gene: TRBV19
CDR3aa: CASSILSDSEQYF
CDR3nt: TGTGCCAGTAGTATTCTGTCGGACTCCGAACAGTACTTC

d_gene: NA
abundance: NA
j_gene: TRBJ2-3
v_gene: TRBV7-9
CDR3aa: CASSLDPLRWEEGTDTQYF
CDR3nt: TGTGCCAGCAGCCTCGACCCCCTGCGGTGGGAGGAGGGAACAGATACGCAGTATTTT

d_gene: NA
abundance: once
j_gene: TRBJ1-5
v_gene: TRBV19
CDR3aa: CASSMEGNQPQHF
CDR3nt: TGTGCCAGTAGTATGGAGGGTAATCAGCCCCAGCATTTT

d_gene: NA
abundance: NA
j_gene: TRBJ2-7
v_gene: TRBV10-2
CDR3aa: CASCDRLSPYEQYF
CDR3nt: TGCGCCAGCTGTGATCGACTTTCCCCCTACGAGCAGTACTTC

d_gene: TRBD1
abundance: NA
j_gene: TRBJ2-7
v_gene: TRBV18
CDR3aa: CASSRTGGTGEQYF
CDR3nt: TGTGCCAGCTCACGGACAGGGGGCACGGGAGAGCAGTACTTC

d_gene: NA
abundance: NA
j_gene: TRBJ2-6
v_gene: TRBV15
CDR3aa: CATSRVISAGANVLTF
CDR3nt: TGTGCCACCAGCAGAGTCATTTCAGCTGGGGCCAACGTCCTGACTTTC

d_gene: TRBD1
abundance: NA
j_gene: TRBJ1-2
v_gene: TRBV13
CDR3aa: CASSSADRTPIGYTF
CDR3nt: TGTGCCAGCAGCTCAGCGGACAGGACCCCCATTGGCTACACCTTC

d_gene: NA
abundance: NA
j_gene: TRBJ1-3
v_gene: TRBV18
CDR3aa: CASSPVGGAASGNTIYF
CDR3nt: TGTGCCAGCTCACCGGTAGGCGGGGCAGCTTCTGGAAACACCATATATTTT

d_gene: TRBD1
abundance: NA
j_gene: TRBJ1-1
v_gene: TRBV11-1
CDR3aa: CASSLGDRVAEAFF
CDR3nt: TGTGCCAGCAGCTTAGGGGACAGGGTCGCTGAAGCTTTCTTT

d_gene: TRBD1
abundance: once
j_gene: TRBJ1-2
v_gene: TRBV5-4
CDR3aa: CASSMTGGHGYTF
CDR3nt: TGTGCCAGCAGCATGACAGGGGGTCATGGCTACACCTTC

d_gene: NA
abundance: once
j_gene: TRBJ1-1
v_gene: TRBV4-3
CDR3aa: CASSQEPAGGAEAFF
CDR3nt: TGCGCCAGCAGCCAAGAACCCGCAGGAGGCGCTGAAGCTTTCTTT